This TCR beta chain appears in the sequencing data of a study of T cell responses to AZD1222 COVID-19 vaccine. Whole-study context: Second doses that came at about 4 or about 12 weeks were put together. Study-wide results and caveats: Dominant CD4 TCR responses targeted spike regions 160-218 and 743-854. Just a handful of people given AZD1222 tested seropositive at baseline. Nearly half of spike-specific TCRs reportedly target variant regions that are unmutated in the B.1.351 and B.1.1.7 variants.

The protocol was immunoSEQ multiplex PCR, while the TCRdb copy is restricted to in-frame clones and leaves out a portion. In the table there are around 160,000 clones, 94% of which are singletons. Remarks on this clone: The antigen is undetermined.

The origin of this receptor is an adult in good health. The specimen comprised peripheral blood, sampled on day 0 of AZD1222 vaccination.

This chain's CDR3 is CATSREGGYTF. The CDR3 region has the DNA TGTGCCACCAGCAGAGAGGGAGGCTACACCTTC. The chain combines TRBV15 with TRBJ1-2; D uncertain. The germline CDR1 and CDR2 sequences are LNHNV and YYDKDF (reference sequence). The CDR3 loop spans 11 amino acids. The V gene lost 0 bases and the J gene lost 8 bases, with 4 bases spanning the gap.